This is a list of T cell receptor beta chains from one sample in a study of T cells in narcolepsy. TCRdb's table, derived via immunoSEQ multiplex PCR, lists solely in-frame clones and lacks some. The sample includes 6,500 to 10,000 clones, roughly 57% seen only once; the top ten take about a fifth. Sequenced: CD45RA- memory CD8+ T cells from PBMCs. These receptors were obtained from a human donor with narcolepsy. The CDR3 runs from the conserved cysteine through the conserved F or W.

cdr3_aa: CASSLTVRLEETQYF
v_call: TRBV7-9
cdr3_length: 15

cdr3_aa: CASSAAGTSESTDTQYF
v_call: TRBV9
cdr3_length: 17

cdr3_aa: CTSSQLHQETQYF
v_call: TRBV1
cdr3_length: 13

cdr3_aa: CASRQGGQFYEQYF
v_call: TRBV27
cdr3_length: 14

cdr3_aa: CASSIGNEKLFF
v_call: TRBV19
cdr3_length: 12

cdr3_aa: CASSLYGGGSTDTQYF
v_call: TRBV5-5
cdr3_length: 16

cdr3_aa: CASSQTFSNTEAFF
v_call: TRBV14
cdr3_length: 14

cdr3_aa: CASSITVVNQPQHF
v_call: TRBV19
cdr3_length: 14

cdr3_aa: CSVEAPQGGTEAFF
v_call: TRBV29-1
cdr3_length: 14

cdr3_aa: CAWRSGGNEKLFF
v_call: TRBV30
cdr3_length: 13

cdr3_aa: CASTGTSGVKGTDTQYF
v_call: TRBV7-2
cdr3_length: 17

cdr3_aa: CAISEPKGRIHTEAFF
v_call: TRBV10-3
cdr3_length: 16

cdr3_aa: CASSAGRPHTEAFF
v_call: TRBV9
cdr3_length: 14

cdr3_aa: CASSQGQASGGADTQYF
v_call: TRBV4-2
cdr3_length: 17

cdr3_aa: CASSLEAGFGANVLTF
v_call: TRBV5-5
cdr3_length: 16

cdr3_aa: CASSAYSSGNTIYF
v_call: TRBV11-2
cdr3_length: 14

cdr3_aa: CADGGTGDVGVNGYTF
v_call: TRBV30
cdr3_length: 16

cdr3_aa: CSAEGQGEQYF
v_call: TRBV29-1
cdr3_length: 11

cdr3_aa: CASSLVPSSTEAFF
v_call: TRBV7-8
cdr3_length: 14

cdr3_aa: CASSQDWWSSYNEQFF
v_call: TRBV4-3
cdr3_length: 16

cdr3_aa: CASSQDAGTDTQYF
v_call: TRBV4-2
cdr3_length: 14